Listed here are 17 T cell receptor beta chains from one sample, sequenced in a study of cytomegalovirus exposure and HLA in healthy donors. Primers for the PCR totalled 60 Vbeta and 13 Jbeta. Assay: immunoSEQ multiplex PCR; the TCRdb copy retains only in-frame clones and omits some. The sample carries around 160,000 clones, approximately 80% recorded once. The sequenced material came from PBMCs. These receptors were taken from a woman between 40 and 50 years old in good health and CMV-seropositive.

The rearrangement joins TRBV6-6 to TRBJ2-5; the match to TRBD2 covers 9 bases. V dropped 2 bases and J dropped 5; count of bases not matched to a gene: 6. This CDR3 comprises 15 residues. Germline V gene sequence: CDR1 MNHNY, CDR2 SVGAGI (reference sequence). The CDR3 region has the DNA TGTGCCAGCAGTTACGGGCTAGCGGGGATCGAGACCCAGTACTTC. Protein: CASSYGLAGIETQYF.

With regard to this clone: At one end, the junction sequence differs from germline, possibly due to a read error. This sequence joins TRBV2 and TRBJ1-4; no reliable D call. The germline V gene has CDR1 SNHLY and CDR2 FYNNEI. The CDR3 runs to 12 residues. The CDR3 coding sequence is TGTGCCAGCAGGGTCGCTAAGGAAAAACTGTTTTTT. Its translation is CASRVAKEKLFF. Filled out from reference TRBV2 and TRBJ1-4, the complete variable domain reads EPEVTQTPSHQVTQMGQEVILRCVPISNHLYFYWYRQILGQKVEFLVSFYNNEISEKSEIFDDQFSVERPDGSNFTLKIRSTKLEDSAMYFCASRVAKEKLFFGSGTQLSVL.

This clone was seen more than once but under ten times. The chain links TRBV9 to TRBJ2-1; tentatively, D is TRBD1 (6 bases). V was clipped by 0 bases and J by 2 bases, with 15 bases between them. The CDR3 covers 17 residues. Germline CDR1 reads SGDLS; CDR2 reads YYNGEE. As DNA, the CDR3 is TGTGCCAGCAGCGTAGGGACAGAGGCCTTTCCCTACAATGAGCAGTTCTTC. As protein: CASSVGTEAFPYNEQFF.

The chain links TRBV7-9 to TRBJ2-5, with 7 bases aligning to TRBD2. Judging by the DNA end, TRBJ2-7 fits better; the J call may be wrong. CDR3 size: 14 residues. The germline CDR1 and CDR2 sequences are SEHNR and FQNEAQ (reference sequence). CDR3 region: CASSLAGGFDEQYF. DNA for the CDR3: TGTGCCAGCAGCTTAGCGGGAGGGTTTGACGAGCAGTACTTC.

V gene TRBV4-3 combines with J gene TRBJ2-5; 7 positions match TRBD2. There are 15 residues in the CDR3. The germline CDR1 and CDR2 sequences are LGHNA and YSLEER. J lost 5 bases, V lost 0 bases, and 6 bases had no gene match. The CDR3 DNA reads TGCGCCAGCAGCCAAGATGCTAGGGAGGGGGAGACCCAGTACTTC. Translation gives CASSQDAREGETQYF.

Written as DNA, the CDR3 is TGTGCCAGCAGTTTCACCGGACAGGGTCGCGAGCAGTACTTC. Encoded protein: CASSFTGQGREQYF. The V call is TRBV27, the J call TRBJ2-7, with 8 bases identical to TRBD1. This CDR3 spans 14 amino acids. J lost 6 bases, V lost 3 bases, and 7 bases had no gene match. The germline V gene encodes CDR1 MNHEY and CDR2 SMNVEV (reference sequence).

The genes are TRBV30 and TRBJ1-1; 7 bases agree with TRBD1. This CDR3 is 17 amino acids long. In germline, CDR1 is GTSNPN, CDR2 SVGIG (reference sequence). With V trimmed by 4 bases and J by 2 bases, 16 bases remained unmatched. The CDR3 DNA sequence: TGTGCCTGGACGCCGCGGACTTCCGGGACAGTTAACACTGAAGCTTTCTTT. Its translation: CAWTPRTSGTVNTEAFF.

This clone was seen a few times. This chain connects TRBV10-3 to TRBJ1-4; D is ambiguous. Deletions cut 11 bases from V and 0 bases from J, with 13 bases between. The CDR3 consists of 14 residues. CDR1 and CDR2 (germline): ENHRY, SYGVKD. CDR3 loop: CAHSAGATNEKLFF. CDR3 DNA: TGTGCCCATTCCGCTGGAGCAACTAATGAAAAACTGTTTTTT.

The chain joins TRBV5-1 to TRBJ1-5; weak D call: TRBD1 (6 bases). Germline CDR1 reads SGHRS; CDR2 reads YFSETQ. With 1 base removed from V and 1 base from J, the gap between germline ends came to 12 bases. There are 16 residues in the CDR3. The CDR3: CASSLLEGGSNQPQHF. The CDR3 nucleotides read TGCGCCAGCAGCTTGTTGGAGGGGGGGAGCAATCAGCCCCAGCATTTT.

The chain links TRBV28 to TRBJ1-2; 8 bases are shared with TRBD1. CDR3 length: 14 residues. The germline V gene has CDR1 MDHEN and CDR2 SYDVKM. J was trimmed by 3 bases and V by 3 bases; bases with no gene match: 3. The CDR3 nucleotides read TGTGCCAGCAGTTTTACAGGGGGAGACTATGGCTACACCTTC. Its translation is CASSFTGGDYGYTF.

This clone was found a few times. The chain is built from TRBV4-3 and TRBJ1-1, with 9 bases matching TRBD1. Germline loops: CDR1 LGHNA, CDR2 YSLEER. The CDR3 contains 16 residues. Germline trimming cut 1 base from V and 2 bases from J; bases unmatched to any gene: 5. The chain's CDR3 is CASSQVNRGPNTEAFF. CDR3 bases: TGCGCCAGCAGCCAAGTCAACAGGGGGCCAAACACTGAAGCTTTCTTT.

This clone was seen a few times. V gene TRBV4-3 combines with J gene TRBJ2-3; maybe TRBD2 (6 bases). In germline, CDR1 is LGHNA, CDR2 YSLEER. The germline V and J ends were trimmed by 4 bases and 4 bases, with 21 bases remaining between them. This CDR3 region has 17 residues. The CDR3: CASSRAKGAGGADTQYF. The CDR3 bases are TGCGCCAGCAGCCGCGCCAAGGGAGCCGGAGGGGCAGATACGCAGTATTTT.

The J gene is TRBJ2-1, the V gene TRBV5-4, with a possible D match to TRBD2 (6 bases). Germline values: CDR1 SGHNT, CDR2 YYREEE (reference sequence). V gave up 4 bases and J gave up 1 base, with 12 bases separating them. This CDR3 has 15 amino acids. CDR3 region: CASSPEGGSYNEQFF. CDR3 sequence (DNA): TGTGCCAGCAGCCCGGAGGGAGGTTCCTACAATGAGCAGTTCTTC.

This clone was recorded only once. This chain connects TRBV19 to TRBJ2-1, with 8 positions matching TRBD2. Germline trimming cut 2 bases from V and 4 bases from J; bases unmatched to any gene: 1. Germline assignment: CDR1 LNHDA and CDR2 SQIVND (reference sequence). CDR3 length: 14 residues. CDR3 DNA: TGTGCCAGTAGTATACGGGGGGGTTACAATGAGCAGTTCTTC. As protein: CASSIRGGYNEQFF.

The rearrangement joins TRBV14 to TRBJ2-3; the D gene is possibly TRBD2 (5 bases). The CDR3 is 16 amino acids. The germline gives CDR1 SGHDN, CDR2 FVKESK. V was cut by 1 base and J by 4 bases, with 15 bases left in between. The CDR3 sequence: CASSQVASGVSDTQYF. The CDR3 bases are TGTGCCAGCAGCCAAGTTGCGTCCGGGGTGTCAGATACGCAGTATTTT.

Only a few counts were recorded for this clone. V usage is TRBV4-1 and J usage is TRBJ2-3; 11 bases map to TRBD1. The junction had 16 bases not matched to a gene; V was cut back by 4 bases and J by 4 bases. Germline CDR1 MGHRA, CDR2 YSYEKL. There are 19 residues in the CDR3. CDR3 nucleotide sequence: TGCGCCAGCAGCCCCTTCGGTAGGCGGACAGGGGGCAGCTCAGATACGCAGTATTTT. As protein: CASSPFGRRTGGSSDTQYF.

This chain links TRBV7-2 with TRBJ2-2, with TRBD1 identical over 9 bases. There are 14 residues in the CDR3. Germline loops: CDR1 SGHTA, CDR2 FQGNSA. With 5 bases clipped from V and 5 bases from J, the junction kept 3 bases outside the gene matches. CDR3 amino acids: CASSLTGGTGELFF. The CDR3 region has the DNA TGTGCCAGCAGCCTGACAGGGGGTACCGGGGAGCTGTTTTTT.